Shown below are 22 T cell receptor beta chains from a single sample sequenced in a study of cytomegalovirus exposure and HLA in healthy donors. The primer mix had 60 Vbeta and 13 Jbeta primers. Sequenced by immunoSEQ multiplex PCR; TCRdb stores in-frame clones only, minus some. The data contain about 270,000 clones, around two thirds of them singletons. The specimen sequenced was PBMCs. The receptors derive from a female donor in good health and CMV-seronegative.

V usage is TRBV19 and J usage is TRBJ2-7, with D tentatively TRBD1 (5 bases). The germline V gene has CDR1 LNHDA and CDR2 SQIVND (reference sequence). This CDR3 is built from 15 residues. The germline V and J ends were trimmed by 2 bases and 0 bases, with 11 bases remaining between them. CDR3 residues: CASSITQGPSYEQYF. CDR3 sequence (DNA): TGTGCCAGTAGTATAACGCAGGGTCCCTCCTACGAGCAGTACTTC.

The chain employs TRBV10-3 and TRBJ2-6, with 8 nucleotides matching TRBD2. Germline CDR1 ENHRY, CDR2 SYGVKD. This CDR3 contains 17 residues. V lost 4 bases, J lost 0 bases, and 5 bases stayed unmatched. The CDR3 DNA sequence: TGTGCCATCAGTGGCGTAGCGGGGAGCTCTGGGGCCAACGTCCTGACTTTC. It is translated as CAISGVAGSSGANVLTF.

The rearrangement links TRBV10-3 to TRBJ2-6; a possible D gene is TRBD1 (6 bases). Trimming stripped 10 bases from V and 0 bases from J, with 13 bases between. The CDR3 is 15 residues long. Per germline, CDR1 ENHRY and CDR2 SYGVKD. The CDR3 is CATAKGDSGANVLTF. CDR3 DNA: TGTGCCACGGCGAAGGGGGACTCTGGGGCCAACGTCCTGACTTTC.

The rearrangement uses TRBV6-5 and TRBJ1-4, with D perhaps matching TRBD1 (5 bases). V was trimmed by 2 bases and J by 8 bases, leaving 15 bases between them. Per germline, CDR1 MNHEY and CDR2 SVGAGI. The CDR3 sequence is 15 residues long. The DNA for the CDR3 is TGTGCCAGCAGTTACGCGACAGCTCGGAACGAAAAACTGTTTTTT. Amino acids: CASSYATARNEKLFF.

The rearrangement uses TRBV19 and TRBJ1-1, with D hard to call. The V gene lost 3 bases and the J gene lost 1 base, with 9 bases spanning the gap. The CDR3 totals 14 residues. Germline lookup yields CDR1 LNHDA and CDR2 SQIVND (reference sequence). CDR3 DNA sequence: TGTGCCAGTAGTATCGGTGTTAAGAACACTGAAGCTTTCTTT. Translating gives CASSIGVKNTEAFF.

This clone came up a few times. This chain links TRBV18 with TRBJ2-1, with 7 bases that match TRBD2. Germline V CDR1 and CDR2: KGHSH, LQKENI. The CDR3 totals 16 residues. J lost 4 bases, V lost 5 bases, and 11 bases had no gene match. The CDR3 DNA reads TGTGCCAGCTCAAGCTACCCGGGAGGCGTTTACAATGAGCAGTTCTTC. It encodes CASSSYPGGVYNEQFF.

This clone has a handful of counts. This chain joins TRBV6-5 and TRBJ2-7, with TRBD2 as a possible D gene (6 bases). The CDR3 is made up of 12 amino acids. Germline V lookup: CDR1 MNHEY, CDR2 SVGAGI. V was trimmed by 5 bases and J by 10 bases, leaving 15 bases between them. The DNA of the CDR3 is TGTGCCAGCAGTAACCGGGACTCCGTCCAGTACTTC. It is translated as CASSNRDSVQYF.

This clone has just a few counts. CDR3 sequence reads: CASSIGGSFSNTDTQYF. The CDR3 bases are TGTGCCAGTAGTATTGGCGGGAGCTTCTCAAACACAGATACGCAGTATTTT. The rearrangement uses TRBV19 and TRBJ2-3; TRBD2 aligns across 7 bases. Germline-derived CDR1 and CDR2 are LNHDA and SQIVND (reference sequence). V lost 3 bases and J lost 2; bases outside the gene matches: 11. The CDR3 sequence is 17 residues long. Looking up the rest from reference TRBV19 and TRBJ2-3 gives the full variable domain: DGGITQSPKYLFRKEGQNVTLSCEQNLNHDAMYWYRQDPGQGLRLIYYSQIVNDFQKGDIAEGYSVSREKKESFPLTVTSAQKNPTAFYLCASSIGGSFSNTDTQYFGPGTRLTVL.

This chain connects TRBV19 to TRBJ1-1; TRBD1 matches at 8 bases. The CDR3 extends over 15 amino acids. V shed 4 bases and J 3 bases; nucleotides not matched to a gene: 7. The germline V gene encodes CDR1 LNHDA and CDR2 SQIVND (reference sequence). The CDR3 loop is CASSTPLDRDTEAFF. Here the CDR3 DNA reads TGTGCCAGTAGTACCCCCCTGGACAGGGACACTGAAGCTTTCTTT.

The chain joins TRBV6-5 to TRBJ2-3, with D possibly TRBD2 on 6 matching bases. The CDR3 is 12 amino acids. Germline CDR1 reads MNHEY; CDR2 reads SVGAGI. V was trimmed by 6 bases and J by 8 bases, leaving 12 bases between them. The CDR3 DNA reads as TGTGCCAGCAGCGGGCGGGGAGGTACGCAGTATTTT. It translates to CASSGRGGTQYF.

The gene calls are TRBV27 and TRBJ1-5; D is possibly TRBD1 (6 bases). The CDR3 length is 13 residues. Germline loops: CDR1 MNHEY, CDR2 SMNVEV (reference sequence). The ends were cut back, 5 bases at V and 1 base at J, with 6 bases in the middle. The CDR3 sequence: CASSDRSNQPQHF. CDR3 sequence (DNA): TGTGCCAGCAGTGACAGGAGCAATCAGCCCCAGCATTTT.

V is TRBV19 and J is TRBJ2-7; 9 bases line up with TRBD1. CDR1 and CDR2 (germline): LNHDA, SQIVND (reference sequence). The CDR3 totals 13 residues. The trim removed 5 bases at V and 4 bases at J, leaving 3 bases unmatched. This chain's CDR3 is CASSSDRGYEQYF. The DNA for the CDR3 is TGTGCCAGTAGTTCGGACAGGGGTTACGAGCAGTACTTC.

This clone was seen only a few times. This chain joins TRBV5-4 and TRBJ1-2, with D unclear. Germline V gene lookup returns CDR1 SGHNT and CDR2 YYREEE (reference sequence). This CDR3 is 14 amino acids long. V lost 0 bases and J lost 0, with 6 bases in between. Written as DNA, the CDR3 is TGTGCCAGCAGCTTGGGAAGCTCTAACTATGGCTACACCTTC. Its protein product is CASSLGSSNYGYTF. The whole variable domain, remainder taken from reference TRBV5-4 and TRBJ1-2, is ETGVTQSPTHLIKTRGQQVTLRCSSQSGHNTVSWYQQALGQGPQFIFQYYREEENGRGNFPPRFSGLQFPNYSSELNVNALELDDSALYLCASSLGSSNYGYTFGSGTRLTVV.

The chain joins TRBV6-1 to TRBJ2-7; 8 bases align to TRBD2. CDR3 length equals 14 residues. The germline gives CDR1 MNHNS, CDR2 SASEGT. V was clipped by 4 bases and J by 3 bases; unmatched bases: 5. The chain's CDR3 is CASSAGGYNYEQYF. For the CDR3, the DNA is TGTGCCAGCAGTGCGGGGGGGTATAACTACGAGCAGTACTTC.

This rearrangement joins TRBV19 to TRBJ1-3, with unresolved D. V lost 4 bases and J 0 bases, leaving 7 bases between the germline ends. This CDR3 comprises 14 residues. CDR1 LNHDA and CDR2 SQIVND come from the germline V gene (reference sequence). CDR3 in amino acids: CASSRQVSGNTIYF. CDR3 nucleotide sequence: TGTGCCAGTAGTAGGCAGGTCTCTGGAAACACCATATATTTT. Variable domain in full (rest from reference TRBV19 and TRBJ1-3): DGGITQSPKYLFRKEGQNVTLSCEQNLNHDAMYWYRQDPGQGLRLIYYSQIVNDFQKGDIAEGYSVSREKKESFPLTVTSAQKNPTAFYLCASSRQVSGNTIYFGEGSWLTVV.

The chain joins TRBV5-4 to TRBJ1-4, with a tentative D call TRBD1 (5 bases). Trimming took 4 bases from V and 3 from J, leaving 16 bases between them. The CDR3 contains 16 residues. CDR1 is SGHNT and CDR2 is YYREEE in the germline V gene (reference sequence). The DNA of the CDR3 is TGTGCCAGCAGCGGGGGGTTCCAAACGGCTAATGAAAAACTGTTTTTT. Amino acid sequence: CASSGGFQTANEKLFF.

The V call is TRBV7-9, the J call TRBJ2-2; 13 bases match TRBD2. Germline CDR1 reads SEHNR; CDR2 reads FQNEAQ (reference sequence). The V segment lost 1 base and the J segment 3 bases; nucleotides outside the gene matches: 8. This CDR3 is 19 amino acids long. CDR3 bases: TGTGCCAGCAGCTTAGTGGGACTAGCGGGAAGAGCTGACACCGGGGAGCTGTTTTTT. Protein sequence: CASSLVGLAGRADTGELFF.

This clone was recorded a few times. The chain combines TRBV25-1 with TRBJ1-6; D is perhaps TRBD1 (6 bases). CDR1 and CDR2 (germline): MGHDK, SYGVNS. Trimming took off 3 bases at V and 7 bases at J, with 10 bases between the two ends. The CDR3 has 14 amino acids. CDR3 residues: CASSDDRSNSPLHF. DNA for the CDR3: TGTGCCAGCAGTGACGACAGGTCCAATTCACCCCTCCACTTT.

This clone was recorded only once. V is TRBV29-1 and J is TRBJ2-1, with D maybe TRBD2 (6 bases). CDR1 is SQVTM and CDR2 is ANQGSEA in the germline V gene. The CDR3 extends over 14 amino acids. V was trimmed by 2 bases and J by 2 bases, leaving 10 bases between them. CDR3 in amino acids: CSVESGDAYNEQFF. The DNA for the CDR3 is TGCAGCGTTGAATCGGGAGACGCCTACAATGAGCAGTTCTTC.

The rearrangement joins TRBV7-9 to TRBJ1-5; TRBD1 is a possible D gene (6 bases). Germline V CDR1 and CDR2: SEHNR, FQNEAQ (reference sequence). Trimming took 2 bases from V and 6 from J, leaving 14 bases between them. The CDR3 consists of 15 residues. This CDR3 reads CASSLQGTSSQPQHF. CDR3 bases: TGTGCCAGCAGCTTACAGGGGACATCCAGTCAGCCCCAGCATTTT.

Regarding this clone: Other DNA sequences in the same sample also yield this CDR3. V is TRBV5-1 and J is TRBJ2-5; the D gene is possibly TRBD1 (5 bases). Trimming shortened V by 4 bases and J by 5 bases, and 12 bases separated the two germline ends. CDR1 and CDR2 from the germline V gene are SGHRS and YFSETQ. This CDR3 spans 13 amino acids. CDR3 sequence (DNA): TGCGCCAGCAGCCCTGGACACGGTGAGACCCAGTACTTC. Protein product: CASSPGHGETQYF.

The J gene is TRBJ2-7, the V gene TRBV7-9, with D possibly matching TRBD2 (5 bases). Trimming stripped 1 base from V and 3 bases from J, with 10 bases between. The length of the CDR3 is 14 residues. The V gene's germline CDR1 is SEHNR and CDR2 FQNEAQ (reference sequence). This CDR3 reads CASSLEIRGYEQYF. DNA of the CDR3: TGTGCCAGCAGCTTAGAAATCCGGGGCTACGAGCAGTACTTC.